These 25 T cell receptor beta chains were sequenced from one sample in a study (dated by TCRdb to the mid-2010s). CD4+CD25+CD127-/low cells were isolated as Tregs. Receptor libraries were prepared by 5' RACE. TCRdb names Illumina MiSeq as the instrument used. TCRdb reworked the public reads: Q25 trimming with fastp, MiXCR clone assembly, productive beta chains retained. Every entry covers one CDR3 protein and lists the most common genes and DNA from its rows. This sample holds approximately 40,000 distinct CDR3 sequences; less than 25% were observed only once. Clones ranked in the top ten supply approximately 4.1% of the sample. The sequenced material came from Tregs sorted from blood. These receptors came from a female donor with breast cancer.

This clonotype was seen more than once but under ten times. A much larger clone differs from this one at a single base, so this may be a read error. The gene calls are TRBV9 and TRBJ2-1, with 9 nucleotides matching TRBD2. The CDR3 is 16 residues long. Looked up from germline, CDR1 is SGDLS and CDR2 is YYNGEE. Written as DNA, the CDR3 is TGTGCCAGCGGCGTAGAGTGGACTAGCGCGTACAATGAGCAGTTCTTC. Its translation is CASGVEWTSAYNEQFF.

Of note for this clonotype: A read error may produce the germline difference seen at one junction end. This CDR3 is CDSSQATGANYGNTF. The CDR3 DNA follows: TGCGACAGCAGCCAAGCTACAGGGGCCAACTATGGCAACACCTTC. The rearrangement links TRBV4-1 to TRBJ1-2, with TRBD1 matching 7 bases. Germline assignment: CDR1 MGHRA and CDR2 YSYEKL. The CDR3 has 15 amino acids.

This chain uses TRBV6-1 with TRBJ2-5; D call uncertain. This CDR3 is built from 12 residues. Germline CDR1 MNHNS, CDR2 SASEGT. Trimming pared 2 bases from V and 5 bases from J, leaving 6 bases between. Here the CDR3 reads CASSELTETQYF. DNA for the CDR3: TGTGCCAGCAGTGAACTCACGGAGACCCAGTACTTC.

This clonotype was recorded many times. This rearrangement joins TRBV6-5 to TRBJ2-7; no clear D. The germline V and J ends were trimmed by 0 bases and 4 bases, with 10 bases remaining between them. Per the germline V gene, CDR1 is MNHEY and CDR2 is SVGAGI. The CDR3 contains 14 residues. The CDR3 DNA reads as TGTGCCAGCAGTTACTCAGGAAGCTTTTACGAGCAGTACTTC. Its translation is CASSYSGSFYEQYF.

This chain links TRBV4-2 with TRBJ2-1; 8 bases agree with TRBD2. The germline CDR1 and CDR2 sequences are LGHNA and YNFKEQ. The V and J ends lost 3 bases and 6 bases, in that order; junction bases with no gene match: 7. This CDR3 spans 15 amino acids. The CDR3 reads CASSQSAGVGNEQFF. CDR3 bases: TGTGCCAGCAGCCAGTCAGCGGGAGTGGGCAATGAGCAGTTCTTC.

The rearrangement joins TRBV5-6 to TRBJ2-5; D is possibly TRBD1 or TRBD2 (5 bases each). V lost 4 bases, J lost 3 bases, and 13 bases lay in between. In germline, CDR1 is SGHDT, CDR2 YYEEEE. There are 14 residues in the CDR3. CDR3 sequence: CASSLGTFEETQYF. The CDR3 DNA reads as TGTGCCAGCAGCCTGGGGACGTTTGAAGAGACCCAGTACTTC.

This clonotype was found a few times. The chain carries TRBV5-1 and TRBJ2-1, with TRBD2 matching over 12 bases. Looked up from germline, CDR1 is SGHRS and CDR2 is YFSETQ. CDR3 size: 18 residues. J was trimmed by 2 bases and V by 1 base; bases with no gene match: 7. CDR3 sequence reads: CASSLSGLAGLAYNEQFF. CDR3 nucleotides: TGCGCCAGCAGCTTGTCTGGACTAGCGGGATTGGCCTACAATGAGCAGTTCTTC.

V usage is TRBV5-1 and J usage is TRBJ2-3, with TRBD2 matching 9 bases. Germline CDR1 reads SGHRS; CDR2 reads YFSETQ. The CDR3 is 16 amino acids. V dropped 4 bases and J dropped 5; count of bases not matched to a gene: 11. For the CDR3, the DNA is TGCGCCAGCAGCACGGGGGTAGCGGGAGCATTAGATACGCAGTATTTT. It codes for CASSTGVAGALDTQYF.

DNA for the CDR3: TGTGCCAGCAGCCAGGAGACAGAGAGCTCCTACAATGAGCAGTTCTTC. Translation: CASSQETESSYNEQFF. J is TRBJ2-1 and V is TRBV4-2, with a tentative D call TRBD1 (5 bases). The V end lost 3 bases, the J end lost 0 bases, and 12 bases lay between the germline ends. The CDR3 length is 16 residues. In germline, CDR1 is LGHNA, CDR2 YNFKEQ.

There are many counts of this clonotype. The CDR3 reads CASSLWPDSNQPQHF. In DNA form, the CDR3 reads TGTGCCAGCAGCTTGTGGCCGGATAGCAATCAGCCCCAGCATTTT. J is TRBJ1-5 and V is TRBV5-6; D uncertain. The CDR3 has 15 amino acids. Between the trimmed V and J ends, which lost 1 base and 0 bases, there was a span of 8 bases. Germline CDR1 reads SGHDT; CDR2 reads YYEEEE.

This clonotype was seen at least ten times. The rearrangement links TRBV6-5 to TRBJ2-5, with 9 bases fitting TRBD2. V dropped 6 bases and J dropped 4; count of bases not matched to a gene: 6. Germline V CDR1 and CDR2: MNHEY, SVGAGI. CDR3 length: 14 amino acids. The CDR3 nucleotides are TGTGCCAGCAGACATAGCGGGAGTGGAGAGACCCAGTACTTC. This sequence encodes CASRHSGSGETQYF.

This clonotype has a handful of counts. The chain recombines TRBV30 with TRBJ2-5; perhaps TRBD2 as D (5 bases). This CDR3 spans 14 amino acids. CDR1 GTSNPN and CDR2 SVGIG come from the germline V gene (reference sequence). The V end lost 4 bases, the J end lost 5 bases, and 17 bases lay between the germline ends. CDR3 in amino acids: CAWMSAGPGETQYF. CDR3 DNA: TGTGCCTGGATGTCGGCGGGCCCCGGGGAGACCCAGTACTTC.

This clonotype was counted once. J is TRBJ2-7 and V is TRBV29-1; D gene unclear. Per the germline V gene, CDR1 is SQVTM and CDR2 is ANQGSEA. The length of the CDR3 is 12 residues. V was cut by 1 base and J by 3 bases, with 7 bases left in between. The CDR3 region is CSVEGNLYEQYF. In DNA form, the CDR3 reads TGCAGCGTTGAAGGGAACCTCTACGAGCAGTACTTC.

This clonotype was recorded many times. The CDR3 sequence: CASSTRTGSNYGYTF. The CDR3 nucleotides read TGTGCCAGCAGCACCCGGACTGGTTCAAACTATGGCTACACCTTC. The rearrangement joins TRBV9 to TRBJ1-2, with D uncertain. The germline V and J ends were trimmed by 4 bases and 2 bases, with 15 bases remaining between them. CDR3 length: 15 amino acids. From germline, CDR1 is SGDLS and CDR2 YYNGEE. Drawing the rest from reference TRBV9 and TRBJ1-2, the complete variable domain is DSGVTQTPKHLITATGQRVTLRCSPRSGDLSVYWYQQSLDQGLQFLIQYYNGEERAKGNILERFSAQQFPDLHSELNLSSLELGDSALYFCASSTRTGSNYGYTFGSGTRLTVV.

About this clonotype: One end of the junction fails to match germline, which may point to a read error. The V gene is TRBV7-9, the J gene TRBJ2-7; D gene ambiguous. The CDR3 is 15 residues long. Germline V CDR1 and CDR2: SEHNR, FQNEAQ (reference sequence). CDR3 bases: TGTGCCGGCAGCCCGCCGGTCTTGGCCTCCTACGAGCAGTACTTC. It yields the protein CAGSPPVLASYEQYF.

Turning to this clonotype: A much larger clone sits a single nucleotide away, making a read error possible. Because the CDR3 is missing its conserved closing phenylalanine or tryptophan, this is likely a read error. This chain uses TRBV20-1 with TRBJ2-5; perhaps TRBD2 as D (7 bases). The CDR3 loop spans 16 amino acids. The V end was cut by 4 bases, the J end by 4 bases, with 22 bases between. Germline assignment: CDR1 DFQATT and CDR2 SNEGSKA (reference sequence). The CDR3 coding sequence is TGCAGTGCTAAAGGGGGTAGCGGGCTTGGGGGAGAGACCCAGTACCTC. It translates to CSAKGGSGLGGETQYL.

This chain links TRBV4-1 with TRBJ2-5; 10 nucleotides line up with TRBD2. V dropped 5 bases and J dropped 0; count of bases not matched to a gene: 9. The germline CDR1 and CDR2 sequences are MGHRA and YSYEKL. This CDR3 contains 17 residues. For the CDR3, the DNA is TGCGCCAGCAGCGTTCGAATGGGACTAGCGTACCAAGAGACCCAGTACTTC. Protein sequence: CASSVRMGLAYQETQYF.

This clonotype has a handful of counts. The rearrangement links TRBV20-1 to TRBJ1-5; maybe TRBD1 (6 bases). V was pared by 3 bases and J by 4 bases, with 19 bases between. Per germline, CDR1 DFQATT and CDR2 SNEGSKA (reference sequence). This CDR3 contains 16 residues. The CDR3 DNA sequence: TGCAGTGCTAGGAATCCCACCGGGGGCTATAATCAGCCCCAGCATTTT. Encoded protein: CSARNPTGGYNQPQHF.

This clonotype came up many times. The gene calls are TRBV5-1 and TRBJ2-7; 10 nucleotides agree with TRBD1. The CDR3 consists of 17 residues. Looked up from germline, CDR1 is SGHRS and CDR2 is YFSETQ. Germline trimming cut 3 bases from V and 7 bases from J; bases unmatched to any gene: 16. The chain's CDR3 is CASSWTGGGGLPTEQYF. The CDR3 bases are TGCGCCAGCAGCTGGACAGGGGGTGGGGGCCTTCCTACGGAGCAGTACTTC.

This chain joins TRBV7-9 and TRBJ1-2; D may be TRBD1 (5 bases). CDR3 length: 15 residues. Germline values: CDR1 SEHNR, CDR2 FQNEAQ (reference sequence). The V and J ends lost 6 bases and 6 bases respectively, with 20 bases between them. CDR3 protein: CASRELGRVSDGYTF. CDR3 nucleotide sequence: TGTGCCAGCAGGGAATTAGGCAGGGTCTCGGATGGCTACACCTTC.

This clonotype was detected once. This chain uses TRBV9 with TRBJ2-1, with 8 nucleotides matching TRBD2. Trimming removed 6 bases from V and 0 bases from J; junction bases left unmatched: 2. This CDR3 region has 14 residues. CDR1 is SGDLS, CDR2 YYNGEE, per germline. The CDR3 here is CASKRESSYNEQFF. The CDR3 DNA follows: TGTGCCAGCAAGCGGGAGAGCTCCTACAATGAGCAGTTCTTC. The full variable domain, in which reference TRBV9 and TRBJ2-1 provide the parts outside the CDR3, is DSGVTQTPKHLITATGQRVTLRCSPRSGDLSVYWYQQSLDQGLQFLIQYYNGEERAKGNILERFSAQQFPDLHSELNLSSLELGDSALYFCASKRESSYNEQFFGPGTRLTVL.

The chain uses TRBV6-1 and TRBJ1-5; the match to TRBD1 covers 7 bases. Trimming at V came to 7 bases and at J to 4 bases, leaving 1 base not matched to a gene. There are 12 residues in the CDR3. CDR1 MNHNS and CDR2 SASEGT come from the germline V gene. The CDR3 DNA is TGTGCCAGCACCAGGGGGAATCAGCCCCAGCATTTT. As protein: CASTRGNQPQHF.

The chain uses TRBV12-3 or TRBV12-4 and TRBJ2-1, with 8 positions matching TRBD2. The CDR3 is 17 residues long. Unmatched junction bases numbered 12, after V lost 5 bases and J lost 3 bases. The chain's CDR3 is CASSPPGNSGDYNEQFF. The CDR3 bases are TGTGCCAGCAGTCCTCCCGGAAATAGCGGGGACTACAATGAGCAGTTCTTC.

This clonotype is labeled as medium-sized (0.01 to 0.1%). The V and J genes are TRBV12-3 or TRBV12-4 and TRBJ2-7; 7 bases agree with TRBD1. The CDR3 is 13 amino acids. Trimming took 8 bases from V and 2 from J; bases not matched to a gene: 6. The CDR3 nucleotides read TGTGCCAGCCTGGATCAGGGGGCCTACGAGCAGTACTTC. Its protein is CASLDQGAYEQYF.

The chain links TRBV6-6 to TRBJ1-2; D is ambiguous. Germline V CDR1 and CDR2: MNHNY, SVGAGI (reference sequence). The V end was cut by 7 bases, the J end by 2 bases, with 17 bases between. This CDR3 region has 15 residues. CDR3 protein: CASISSTNANYGYTF. DNA for the CDR3: TGTGCCAGCATCTCCTCTACAAATGCAAACTATGGCTACACCTTC.